This is a list of T cell receptor beta chains from one sample in a study of T cell responses to AZD1222 COVID-19 vaccine. Data came from immunoSEQ multiplex PCR; TCRdb stores just in-frame clones and leaves some out. The sample records over 110,000 clones, 92% being singletons. The sequences come from peripheral blood, collected on day 0 of AZD1222 vaccination. The receptors stem from an adult in good health. The conserved cysteine and the conserved F or W are not part of the CDR3 here.

V	CDR3
TRBV28	ASTDRVYGYT
TRBV4-3	ASSQGRDSTNYGYT
TRBV30	AWSSPRDRSRYEQY
TRBV15	ATSRDSGVGANVLT
TRBV28	ASSTLAGVRDTQY
TRBV6-5	ASSLYLGNTEAF
TRBV9	ASSPRLADNEQF
TRBV28	ASSVRQENSPLH
TRBV6-5	ASSRTQGHGYT
TRBV7-9	ASSLGRLNYGYT
TRBV7-2	ASSSLGASGGYEQY
TRBV9	ASSPRKVGLSGELF
TRBV7-9	ASSPNVEVYTDTQY
TRBV10-3	AIALAGGEKNIQY
TRBV5-5	ASSSWPVVEKTQY
TRBV5-1	ASSLSPDRRPGWEKLF
TRBV11-2	ASRRVGDSPLH